This entry is about one TCR beta chain. What it binds is unknown. 60 Vbeta and 13 Jbeta primers were used in PCR. The assay was immunoSEQ multiplex PCR, and TCRdb's table has in-frame clones only and misses some. The sample contains about 170,000 clones, 85% of which appear only once. Germline assignment: CDR1 LNHDA and CDR2 SQIVND (reference sequence). The CDR3 spans 17 residues. Losses at the gene ends were 6 bases for V and 0 bases for J; bases not matched to a gene: 9. The source of the sample is a study of cytomegalovirus exposure and HLA in healthy donors. Study outcomes and limitations: In a later analysis, donors in an Asian-associated ancestry cluster reportedly had fewer N-insertions in productive TCRs than the cohort mean.

This receptor was taken from a boy younger than 10 in good health and CMV-seronegative. This chain uses TRBV19 with TRBJ2-1; 9 bases match TRBD2. The sample taken for sequencing was PBMCs. The CDR3: CASSARGGYGSYNEQFF. For the CDR3, the DNA is TGTGCCAGTAGCGCGCGGGGGGGTTATGGCTCCTACAATGAGCAGTTCTTC.